This T cell receptor beta chain was captured by sequencing in a study of T cells in Graves' hyperthyroidism and ophthalmopathy. Amplified regions were TCR beta CDR3 sequences from RNA transcripts. First-round RT-PCR with HTBI primers amplified the TCR CDR3 region. TCRdb called the multiplex PCR reads again in MiXCR, with one record for every CDR3 protein. This repertoire shows over 500,000 distinct CDR3 sequences, 15% to 20% found once; its top ten account for approximately 30%. Disease lasting under 3 months, a NOSPECS grade of at least 4, and a Clinical Activity Score of at least 3 were features of the ophthalmopathy patients. A patient was excluded if there was uncontrolled infection, other autoimmune disease, pregnancy or lactation. The CDR3 length is 15 residues. The junction had 9 bases not matched to a gene; V was cut back by 0 bases and J by 10 bases. Per germline, CDR1 SGHRS and CDR2 YFSETQ.

This clonotype appeared many times. The chain couples TRBV5-1 to TRBJ2-1, with TRBD2 matching over 8 bases. Specimen: blood. This clonotype was obtained from a young woman with Graves' ophthalmopathy. The DNA of the CDR3 is TGCGCCAGCAGCTTGGCACCCGGACTAGCCGAGGAGCAGTTCTTC. Translated: CASSLAPGLAEEQFF. The whole variable domain, filled in from reference TRBV5-1 and TRBJ2-1, reads KAGVTQTPRYLIKTRGQQVTLSCSPISGHRSVSWYQQTPGQGLQFLFEYFSETQRNKGNFPGRFSGRQFSNSRSEMNVSTLELGDSALYLCASSLAPGLAEEQFFGPGTRLTVL.